This TCR beta chain was profiled in a study of beta chain features in type 1 diabetes. Study outcomes and limitations: Whatever favoring of shorter templates PCR might show would apply equally to patients and controls. Compared with healthy donors, patients appeared to share more similar naive, central memory and regulatory TCRB repertoires. There was a moderate but significant shortening of TCRB CDR3s in all four CD4+ subsets of Type 1 diabetes patients.

The CDR3 has 15 residues. Germline loops: CDR1 LNHDA, CDR2 SQIVND (reference sequence). Losses at the gene ends were 3 bases for V and 10 bases for J; bases not matched to a gene: 10. In regard to this clone: The antigen is undetermined.

Expressed TCRB transcripts were sequenced, since all the RNA that had been isolated was reverse transcribed. The repertoire was sequenced with immunoSEQ multiplex PCR; TCRdb's copy has only in-frame clones and lacks some. The repertoire consists of 130,000 to 150,000 clones, with 6.9% occurring once and the leading ten covering roughly 1.5%. This clonotype was obtained from a woman aged 30 to 39 in good health. This chain uses TRBV19 with TRBJ2-1; 9 nucleotides agree with TRBD1. Material: central memory CD4+ T cells from blood. Written as DNA, the CDR3 is TGTGCCAGTAGTATCGTAAAAGGGACAGGGCGAGAGCAGTTCTTC. Amino acids: CASSIVKGTGREQFF. The whole variable domain, filled in from reference TRBV19 and TRBJ2-1, reads DGGITQSPKYLFRKEGQNVTLSCEQNLNHDAMYWYRQDPGQGLRLIYYSQIVNDFQKGDIAEGYSVSREKKESFPLTVTSAQKNPTAFYLCASSIVKGTGREQFFGPGTRLTVL.